This TCR beta chain was documented in a study of response to subunit inactivated influenza vaccine (dated by TCRdb to about 2018). Concerning the study at large: To follow how T cells responded to a trivalent subunit inactivated influenza vaccine, the researchers relied on deep quantitative profiling of the T cell receptor repertoire. The paper as a whole reports these results and caveats: According to the authors, only a limited number of new T cells may be recruited by each seasonal influenza vaccination.

The CDR3 holds 16 amino acids from the cysteine to the phenylalanine. Only the CDR3 part of the read is kept: 48 bases, read in frame from the first base. The germline V and J ends show losses of 4 bases and 3 bases respectively, and no gene match explains 7 bases of the junction. The germline V gene encodes CDR1 MGHRA and CDR2 YSYEKL. The table lists this clonotype with many counts. Its antigen remains unidentified. No base quality information exists; no much larger clone differs at one position. The method was RT-PCR. The data were produced on an Illumina HiSeq 2500. TCRdb reprocessed the public reads (quality trimming at Q25 with fastp, clone calling with MiXCR) and kept in-frame beta chains. Each record represents a unique CDR3 protein, reported with the most common genes and DNA among its rows. For this sample there are about 650,000 distinct CDR3 sequences; 14% appear just once. About 7.4% of the sample rests with the top ten.

This chain joins TRBV4-1 to TRBJ2-3, with 10 central nucleotides matching TRBD2. This TCR came from a man aged 45-65 years who received an inactivated influenza vaccine. Donor details come from another sample of the same person, matched by shared clones. Sequencing was performed on PBMCs from blood, taken roughly 15 days before vaccination. CDR3 loop: CASSRRTSGVTDTQYF. The DNA sequence follows: TGCGCCAGCAGCCGCCGAACTAGCGGGGTAACAGATACGCAGTATTTT.